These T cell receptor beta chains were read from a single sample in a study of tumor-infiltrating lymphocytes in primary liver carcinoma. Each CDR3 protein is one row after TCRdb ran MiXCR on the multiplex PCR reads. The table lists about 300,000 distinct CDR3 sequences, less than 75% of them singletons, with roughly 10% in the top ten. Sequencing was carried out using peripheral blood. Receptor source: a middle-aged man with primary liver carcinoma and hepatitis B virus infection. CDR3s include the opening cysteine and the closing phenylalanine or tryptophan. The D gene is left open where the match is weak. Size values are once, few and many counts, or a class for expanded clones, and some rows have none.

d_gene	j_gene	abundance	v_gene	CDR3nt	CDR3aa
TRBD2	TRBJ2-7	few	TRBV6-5	TGTGCCAGCAGGGAGCGGGGCCCCTACGAGCAGTACTTC	CASRERGPYEQYF
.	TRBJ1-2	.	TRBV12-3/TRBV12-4	TGTGCCAGCAGTGAGAACCTCCTGCCCCTCTATGGCTACACCTTC	CASSENLLPLYGYTF
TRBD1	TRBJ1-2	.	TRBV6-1	TGTGCCAGCACTCGGACAGGTTCTAACTATTGTTACACCTTC	CASTRTGSNYCYTF
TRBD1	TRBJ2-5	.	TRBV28	TGTGCCAGCACCGGGACAGTCCAAGAGACCCAGTACTTC	CASTGTVQETQYF
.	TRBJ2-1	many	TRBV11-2	TGTGCCAGCAGCTTAGACCGATTGGGAAATGAGCAGTTCTTC	CASSLDRLGNEQFF
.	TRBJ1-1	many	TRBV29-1	TGCAGCGTTCTACTCCTCCAGGGGAGGAGTGAAGCTTTCTTT	CSVLLLQGRSEAFF
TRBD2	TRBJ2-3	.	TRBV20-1	TGCAGTGCTATTAAGACTAGCGGGAGTGGGCATATGCAGTATTTT	CSAIKTSGSGHMQYF
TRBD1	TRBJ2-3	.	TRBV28	TGTGCCACCAGTTCGGGACAGCCCAGCACAGATACGCAGTATTTT	CATSSGQPSTDTQYF
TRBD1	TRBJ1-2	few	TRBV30	TGTGCCTGGAGTGCGACAGGGAACTATGGCTACACCTTC	CAWSATGNYGYTF
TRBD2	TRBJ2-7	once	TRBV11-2	TGTGCCAGCAGTACCGGGACTAGCAGGCCCACCTACGAGCAGTACTTC	CASSTGTSRPTYEQYF
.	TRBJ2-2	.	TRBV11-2	TGTGCCAGCAGCCACATACATGCCGGGGAGCTGTTTTTT	CASSHIHAGELFF
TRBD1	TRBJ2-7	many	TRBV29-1	TGCAGCGTCCGGGACAGGATCTACGAGCAGTACTTC	CSVRDRIYEQYF
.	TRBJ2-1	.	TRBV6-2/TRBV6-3	TGTGCCAGCAGCTGGCCGAAGGGTGAGCAGTTCTTC	CASSWPKGEQFF
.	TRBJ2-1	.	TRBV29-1	TGCAGCGTTGTCCTCCGGGGGAGCTGCAATGAGCAGTTCTTC	CSVVLRGSCNEQFF
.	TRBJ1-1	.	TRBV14	TGTGGCAGCAGCCAAAGGGGACGCATGAACACTGAAGCTTTCTTT	CGSSQRGRMNTEAFF
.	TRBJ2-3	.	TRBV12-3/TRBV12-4	TGTGCCAACAGTCTAGTCGGTAGCTACCCAGATACGCAGTATTTT	CANSLVGSYPDTQYF
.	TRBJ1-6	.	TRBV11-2	TGCGCCAGCAACTTATACTCGGGCTCCTATAATTCACCCCTCCACTTT	CASNLYSGSYNSPLHF
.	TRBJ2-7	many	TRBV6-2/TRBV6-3	TGTGCCAGCAGTACTTCCTACGAGCAGTACTTC	CASSTSYEQYF
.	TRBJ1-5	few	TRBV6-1	TGTGCCAGCAGTGAAGTGATAGGGGTGATAAGCAATCAGCCCCAGCATTTT	CASSEVIGVISNQPQHF
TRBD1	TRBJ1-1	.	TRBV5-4	TGTGCCAGCAGCTCGCCCCGGACAGGGAGGAACACTGAAGCTTTCTTT	CASSSPRTGRNTEAFF
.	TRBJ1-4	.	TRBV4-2	TGTGGCAGCACCCCTGGTAGGACGCAGGAAAAACTGTTTTTT	CGSTPGRTQEKLFF
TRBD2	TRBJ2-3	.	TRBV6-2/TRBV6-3	TGTGCCAGCAGCCCCATGCGCGGGGCAGCGGGAGTCCCAGATACGCAGTACTTT	CASSPMRGAAGVPDTQYF
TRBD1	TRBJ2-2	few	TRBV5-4	TGTGCCAGCAGCATGGCACCGGGACAGGGGAACACCGGGGAGCTGTTTTTT	CASSMAPGQGNTGELFF
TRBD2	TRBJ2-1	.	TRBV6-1	TGTGCCAACAGTGAGCGTTTAGCGGGATCCTACAATGAGCAGTTCTTC	CANSERLAGSYNEQFF
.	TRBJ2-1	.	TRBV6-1	TGTGCCGGTATGGACATTACTGAGCAGTTCTTC	CAGMDITEQFF
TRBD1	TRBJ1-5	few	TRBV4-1	TGCGCCAGCAGCCCAGTCAAAGGACAGGTCAAAGGAAGCAATCAGCCCCAGCATTTT	CASSPVKGQVKGSNQPQHF
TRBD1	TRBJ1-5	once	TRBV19	TGTGCCAGTAGTACCCAGGGGGCGAATCTGCCCCAGCATTTT	CASSTQGANLPQHF
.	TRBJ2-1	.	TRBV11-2	TGTGCCATCAGCTTAAAGCCGAACTACAATGGGCAGTTCTTC	CAISLKPNYNGQFF
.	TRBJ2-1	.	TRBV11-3	TGTGCCAGCAGCTTCGGCCGTGTTCGGTCCTACAATGAGCGGTTCTTC	CASSFGRVRSYNERFF
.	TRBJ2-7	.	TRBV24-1	TGTGCCACCAGTGATCGGACGGTAAGCCCGCAGTACTTC	CATSDRTVSPQYF
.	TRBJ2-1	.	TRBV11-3	TGTGCCAGCAGCTTAACCCCAACTGAGCATCTCTTC	CASSLTPTEHLF
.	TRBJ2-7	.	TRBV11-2	TGTGCCAGCAGCTATTCTGGAGAAACCTCCTACGTGCAGTACTTC	CASSYSGETSYVQYF
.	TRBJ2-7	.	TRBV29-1	TGCAGCGTTGCCCCTGGTTGGGGGTTGGGGTACGAGCTGTACTTC	CSVAPGWGLGYELYF
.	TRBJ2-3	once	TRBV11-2	TGTGCCAGCAGCGCCGGGGCTAGCGCCTACACAGATACGCTGTATTTT	CASSAGASAYTDTLYF
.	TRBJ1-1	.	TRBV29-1	TGCAGCGTTCGATGGGACGCGACTGAGGCTTTCTTT	CSVRWDATEAFF
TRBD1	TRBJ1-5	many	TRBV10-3	TGTGCCATCAGTGGACAGGGCTCTAATCAGCCCCAGCATTTT	CAISGQGSNQPQHF
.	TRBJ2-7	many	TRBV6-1	TGTGCCAGCAGTGAATCGGTGGGGTTAGCCTACGAGCAGTACTTC	CASSESVGLAYEQYF
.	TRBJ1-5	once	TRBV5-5	TGTGCCAACAGCGAATCGGGACTGGTGAGCAATCAGCCCCAGCATTTT	CANSESGLVSNQPQHF
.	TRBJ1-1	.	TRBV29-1	TGTAGCGCCCTACCAGACCTGAACACTGAATCTTTCTTT	CSALPDLNTESFF
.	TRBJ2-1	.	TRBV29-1	TGCAGCGTTGGGTCCAGCTCCTACAATGGGCTGTTCTTC	CSVGSSSYNGLFF
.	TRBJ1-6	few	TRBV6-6	TGTGCCAGCAGGCGTACAAGCGACGGCTGGGATTCACTCCTCCACTTT	CASRRTSDGWDSLLHF
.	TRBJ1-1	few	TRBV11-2	TGTGCCAGCAGCCCATCCCCCAACTTGAAGGTCGAGGCTGAAGCTTTCTTT	CASSPSPNLKVEAEAFF
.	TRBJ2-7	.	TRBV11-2	TGTGCCAGCAGCTACCCGGGCCGAAAGGGGGAGCAGTACTTC	CASSYPGRKGEQYF
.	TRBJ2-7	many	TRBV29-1	TGCAGCGTTGAGGTGCCAGGGAGCTCCTACGAGCAGTACTTC	CSVEVPGSSYEQYF
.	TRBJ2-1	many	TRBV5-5	TGTGCCAGCAGCTTGGAAGCGGTACCGGTAGGAGAGCAGTTCTTC	CASSLEAVPVGEQFF
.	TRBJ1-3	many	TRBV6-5	TGTGCCAGCAGGATGGGGTCCCTCGGAAACACCATATATTTT	CASRMGSLGNTIYF
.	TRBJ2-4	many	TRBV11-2	TGTGCCAGCAGCCCATCTGGGGCGAGGTTAAACATTCAGTACTTC	CASSPSGARLNIQYF
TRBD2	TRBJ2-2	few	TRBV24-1	TGTGCCACCAGTGATTTTCGGGGAGGGACCGGGGAGCTGTTTTTT	CATSDFRGGTGELFF
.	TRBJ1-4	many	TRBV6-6	TGTGCCAGCAGTTCCCTACCCTCGGCAACTAATGAAAAACTGTTTTTT	CASSSLPSATNEKLFF
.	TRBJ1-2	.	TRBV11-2	TGTGCCAGCAGCTCAGATCCGGGAGGAGGCAACACCTTC	CASSSDPGGGNTF
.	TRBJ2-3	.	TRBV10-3	TGTGCCATCAGTGAGTCCCCAGATACGCAGTATTTT	CAISESPDTQYF
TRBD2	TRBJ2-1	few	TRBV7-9	TGTGCCAGCAGCATTCCTTCCGGGACTAGCGGGAGGGCCCCCTCCTACAATGAGCAGTTCTTC	CASSIPSGTSGRAPSYNEQFF
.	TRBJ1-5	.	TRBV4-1	TGCGCCAGCAGCCCGATCGACGGGGGAGGTCAGCCCCATCATTTT	CASSPIDGGGQPHHF
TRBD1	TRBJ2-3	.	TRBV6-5	TGTGCCAGCAGTTATCCCCATGACAGGGGCACAGATACGCAGTATTTT	CASSYPHDRGTDTQYF
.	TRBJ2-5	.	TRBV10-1	TGCGCCAGCAGTGAAGACAGTGGAAACCAAGAGACCCAGTACTTC	CASSEDSGNQETQYF
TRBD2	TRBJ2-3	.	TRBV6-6	TGTGCCAGCAGTTACCGTCCGGGACTAGGTCCAGATACGCAGTATTTT	CASSYRPGLGPDTQYF
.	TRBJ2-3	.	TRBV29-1	TGCAGCGCCCGGGGATCTCCGGGAGTAGGCACAGATAGGCAGTATTTT	CSARGSPGVGTDRQYF
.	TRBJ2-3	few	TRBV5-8	TGTGCCAGCAGCTTGGGGAACAGACCCAGCACAGATACGCAGTATTTT	CASSLGNRPSTDTQYF
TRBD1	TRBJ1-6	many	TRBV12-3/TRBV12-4	TGTGCCAGCAGTCTCACAGGGGGCAAGGCACCCCTCCACTTT	CASSLTGGKAPLHF